Listed below are T cell receptor beta chains from one sample, sequenced in a study of cytomegalovirus exposure and HLA in healthy donors. TCRdb keeps only in-frame clones here, not all; method: immunoSEQ multiplex PCR. The repertoire holds over 100,000 clones, 60% to 80% seen once, with approximately 1.5% in the top ten. Material: PBMCs. Source of these receptors: a female donor in good health and CMV-seronegative. Each CDR3 is given with its conserved first and last residue. A D gene is named only where the DNA matches it firmly. Part of the rows lack a size; the others show once, few, many or a class for expanded clones.

cdr3_aa,cdr3_nt,clone_size,d_call,j_call,v_call
CASSVGSSGSGRAGETQYF,TGTGCCAGCAGCGTAGGATCTTCGGGTAGCGGGAGGGCCGGCGAGACCCAGTACTTC,.,TRBD2,TRBJ2-5,TRBV9
CASSRDRVVSEQYF,TGCGCCAGCAGCCGGGACAGGGTTGTCTCCGAGCAGTACTTC,.,TRBD1,TRBJ2-7,TRBV4-3
CASRETDRSSYNEQFF,TGTGCCAGCAGAGAGACGGACAGAAGCTCCTACAATGAGCAGTTCTTC,.,.,TRBJ2-1,TRBV6-4
CASRGQGRYEQFF,TGTGCCAGCAGGGGACAGGGAAGGTATGAGCAGTTCTTC,.,TRBD1,TRBJ2-1,TRBV6-5
CASSRTPRQGGTEAFF,TGTGCCAGCAGCAGGACCCCCCGGCAGGGAGGGACTGAAGCTTTCTTT,once,.,TRBJ1-1,TRBV5-4
CASSLSTGGSEQYF,TGTGCCAGCAGTTTATCTACAGGGGGGAGCGAGCAGTACTTC,.,TRBD1,TRBJ2-7,TRBV27
CASSRTLATRYEQYF,TGTGCCAGCAGCCGGACACTAGCTACCCGCTACGAGCAGTACTTC,.,.,TRBJ2-7,TRBV7-6
CASSREGASSYEQYF,TGTGCCAGTAGTAGAGAAGGGGCGAGCTCCTACGAGCAGTACTTC,once,.,TRBJ2-7,TRBV19
CASRLGGLGLREQYF,TGTGCCAGCAGGCTGGGAGGTCTCGGACTGAGGGAGCAGTACTTC,.,.,TRBJ2-7,TRBV28
CSVEKLIRQGMASPTDTQYF,TGCAGCGTTGAGAAACTAATTCGGCAGGGGATGGCTTCTCCCACAGATACGCAGTATTTT,.,.,TRBJ2-3,TRBV29-1
CASEDGGYNQPQHF,TGTGCCAGCGAAGACGGAGGATACAATCAGCCCCAGCATTTT,.,.,TRBJ1-5,TRBV2
CASSYGFEGEQYF,TGTGCCAGCAGCTACGGGTTTGAGGGCGAGCAGTACTTC,.,.,TRBJ2-7,TRBV7-2
CASSRGQVGDGYTF,TGCGCCAGCAGCCGGGGACAGGTCGGGGATGGCTACACCTTC,.,TRBD1,TRBJ1-2,TRBV5-1